Listed below are T cell receptor beta chains from one sample, sequenced in a study of Ad26.COV2.S vaccination and SARS-CoV-2 variants. Method: immunoSEQ multiplex PCR; TCRdb's copy keeps in-frame clones and lacks some. The table includes about 350,000 clones, approximately 90% detected once. Source: peripheral blood, taken in a trial of Ad26.COV2.S vaccine versus placebo. The receptors were gathered from a person aged 18-65 years who received the Ad26.COV2.S COVID-19 vaccine or a placebo. CDR3s include the opening cysteine and the closing phenylalanine or tryptophan.

J: TRBJ2-1
V: TRBV5-1
CDR3: CASSRRPGGDEQFF

J: TRBJ1-5
V: TRBV12-3/TRBV12-4
CDR3: CASSSQGMEPQHF

J: TRBJ2-3
V: TRBV19
CDR3: CASSQLAYSTDTQYF

J: TRBJ2-7
V: TRBV12-3/TRBV12-4
CDR3: CASRIGSEQYF

J: TRBJ2-1
V: TRBV7-9
CDR3: CASSLAGWDNEQFF

J: TRBJ2-1
V: TRBV6-6
CDR3: CASSYRNEQFF

J: TRBJ2-3
V: TRBV7-2
CDR3: CASSSGRTSGSTDTQYF

J: TRBJ2-2
V: TRBV28
CDR3: CASSGAEFTGELFF

J: TRBJ1-5
V: TRBV19
CDR3: CASSTQWGAHQPQHF

J: TRBJ2-3
V: TRBV5-1
CDR3: CASSLDADLTDTQYF

J: TRBJ1-5
V: TRBV7-4
CDR3: CASSFETANQPQHF

J: TRBJ1-6
V: TRBV7-9
CDR3: CASSFNQGYYNSPLHF

J: TRBJ2-3
V: TRBV3-1/TRBV3-2
CDR3: CASSQDNGLAARNTQYF

J: TRBJ1-5
V: TRBV19
CDR3: CAISRGGNQPQHF

J: TRBJ2-3
V: TRBV5-1
CDR3: CASRETRGVGTDTQYF

J: TRBJ1-5
V: TRBV5-1
CDR3: CASSLMAGEGQPQHF

J: TRBJ2-1
V: TRBV2
CDR3: CASSATGYNEQFF

J: TRBJ2-2
V: TRBV7-2
CDR3: CASTPRTGVITGELFF

J: TRBJ2-2
V: TRBV7-2
CDR3: CASSLALGAGNTGELFF

J: TRBJ1-1
V: TRBV5-4
CDR3: CASSLTRTTTEAFF

J: TRBJ2-2
V: TRBV27
CDR3: CASSFSVVRLADTNTGELFF

J: TRBJ1-1
V: TRBV28
CDR3: CASSRGGSTEAFF

J: TRBJ1-5
V: TRBV19
CDR3: CASTKTGQGASVTQPQHF

J: TRBJ2-1
V: TRBV24-1
CDR3: CATSVSGRPNEQFF

J: TRBJ2-1
V: TRBV28
CDR3: CASSSLGAYNEQFF

J: TRBJ2-7
V: TRBV7-9
CDR3: CASSYFDRGLSYEQYF

J: TRBJ2-5
V: TRBV4-1
CDR3: CASSPDFEETQYF

J: TRBJ1-2
V: TRBV14
CDR3: CASSPGVKLTGSGFSYGYTF

J: TRBJ2-5
V: TRBV7-8
CDR3: CASSFGSLIQETQYF

J: TRBJ2-7
V: TRBV12-5
CDR3: CASGLTGVVDEQYF

J: TRBJ2-2
V: TRBV30
CDR3: CAWSASRAGELFF

J: TRBJ1-1
V: TRBV7-6
CDR3: CASSPRTGNTEAFF

J: TRBJ2-7
V: TRBV5-1
CDR3: CASSWAASGREEQYF

J: TRBJ1-2
V: TRBV19
CDR3: CASSSGSVANYGYTF

J: TRBJ2-1
V: TRBV5-4
CDR3: CASSPGWVLDNEQFF

J: TRBJ1-1
V: TRBV13
CDR3: CASSLSASLEAFF

J: TRBJ2-7
V: TRBV2
CDR3: CASTPEGGSSYEQYF